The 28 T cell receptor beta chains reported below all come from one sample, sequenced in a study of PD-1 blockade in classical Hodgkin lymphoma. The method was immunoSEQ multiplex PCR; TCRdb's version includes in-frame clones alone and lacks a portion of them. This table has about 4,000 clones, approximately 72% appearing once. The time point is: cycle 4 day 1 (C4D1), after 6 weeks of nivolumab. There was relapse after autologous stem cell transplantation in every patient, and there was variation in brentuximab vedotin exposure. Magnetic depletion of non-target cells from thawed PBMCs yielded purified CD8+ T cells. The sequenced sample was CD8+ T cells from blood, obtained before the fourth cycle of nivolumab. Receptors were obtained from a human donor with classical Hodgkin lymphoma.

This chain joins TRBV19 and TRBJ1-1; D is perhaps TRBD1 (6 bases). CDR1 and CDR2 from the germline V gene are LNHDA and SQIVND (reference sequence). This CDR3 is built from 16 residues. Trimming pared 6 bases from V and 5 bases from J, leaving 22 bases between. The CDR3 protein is CASRARDNGIGTEAFF. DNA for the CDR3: TGTGCCAGTAGGGCCAGGGACAATGGGATCGGTACTGAAGCTTTCTTT.

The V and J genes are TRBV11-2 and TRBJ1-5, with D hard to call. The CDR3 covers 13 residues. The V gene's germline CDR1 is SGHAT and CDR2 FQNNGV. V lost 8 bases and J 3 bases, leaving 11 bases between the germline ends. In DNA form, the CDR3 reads TGTGCCAGCGCGGGCGGCCCCAATCAGCCCCAGCATTTT. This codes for CASAGGPNQPQHF.

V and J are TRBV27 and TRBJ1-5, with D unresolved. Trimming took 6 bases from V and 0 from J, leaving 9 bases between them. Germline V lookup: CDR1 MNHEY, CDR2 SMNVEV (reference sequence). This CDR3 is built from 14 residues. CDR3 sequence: CASSRGNSNQPQHF. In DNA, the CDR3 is TGTGCCAGCAGCCGGGGAAATAGCAATCAGCCCCAGCATTTT.

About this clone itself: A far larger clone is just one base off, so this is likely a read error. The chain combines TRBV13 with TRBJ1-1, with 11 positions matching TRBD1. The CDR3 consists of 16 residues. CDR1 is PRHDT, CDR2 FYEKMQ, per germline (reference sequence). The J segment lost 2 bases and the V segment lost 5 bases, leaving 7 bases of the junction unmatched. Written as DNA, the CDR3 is TGTGCCAGCAGCGCCGGGACAGGGGGGTTAAACACTGAAGCTTTCTTT. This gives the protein CASSAGTGGLNTEAFF.

The CDR3 is CASSQAPPALVRNTGELFF. CDR3 bases: TGCGCCAGCAGCCAAGCTCCGCCCGCTCTCGTCAGGAACACCGGGGAGCTGTTTTTT. The chain is built from TRBV4-3 and TRBJ2-2; D ambiguous. The germline V gene has CDR1 LGHNA and CDR2 YSLEER. This CDR3 is built from 19 residues. V was shortened by 1 base and J by 1 base, with 19 bases between the two germline ends.

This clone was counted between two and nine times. This chain's CDR3 is CASSIQGLAESYEQYV. CDR3 in DNA: TGTGCCAGCAGCATACAGGGACTAGCGGAATCCTACGAGCAGTACGTC. J is TRBJ2-7 and V is TRBV7-9, with 11 positions matching TRBD2. Germline trimming cut 5 bases from V and 1 base from J; bases unmatched to any gene: 7. The germline V gene has CDR1 SEHNR and CDR2 FQNEAQ (reference sequence). This CDR3 is 16 amino acids long.

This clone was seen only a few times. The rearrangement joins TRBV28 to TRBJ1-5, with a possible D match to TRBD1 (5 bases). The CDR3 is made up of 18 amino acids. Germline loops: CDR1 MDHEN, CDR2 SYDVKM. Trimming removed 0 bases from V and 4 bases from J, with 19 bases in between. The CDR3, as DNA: TGTGCCAGCAGTTTATGGCCCCCGAGTGGGGGGTGGAATCAGCCCCAGCATTTT. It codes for CASSLWPPSGGWNQPQHF.

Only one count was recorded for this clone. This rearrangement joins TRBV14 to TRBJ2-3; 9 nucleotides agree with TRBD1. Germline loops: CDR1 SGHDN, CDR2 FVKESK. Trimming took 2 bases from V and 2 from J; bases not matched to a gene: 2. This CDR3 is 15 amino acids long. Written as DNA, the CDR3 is TGTGCCAGCAGCCAACGGGACAGGGTCACAGATACGCAGTATTTT. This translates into CASSQRDRVTDTQYF.

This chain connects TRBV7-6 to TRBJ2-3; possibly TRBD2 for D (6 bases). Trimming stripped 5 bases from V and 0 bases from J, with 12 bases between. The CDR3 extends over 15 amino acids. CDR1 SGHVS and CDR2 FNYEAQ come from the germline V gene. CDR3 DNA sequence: TGTGCCAGCAGCCAATTAGCGGATAGCACAGATACGCAGTATTTT. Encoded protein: CASSQLADSTDTQYF.

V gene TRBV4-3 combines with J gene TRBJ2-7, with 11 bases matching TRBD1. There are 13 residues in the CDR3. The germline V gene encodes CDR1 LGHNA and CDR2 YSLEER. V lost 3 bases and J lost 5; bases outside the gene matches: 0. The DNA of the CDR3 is TGCGCCAGCAGCCAGGGACAGGGGGACGAGCAGTACTTC. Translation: CASSQGQGDEQYF.

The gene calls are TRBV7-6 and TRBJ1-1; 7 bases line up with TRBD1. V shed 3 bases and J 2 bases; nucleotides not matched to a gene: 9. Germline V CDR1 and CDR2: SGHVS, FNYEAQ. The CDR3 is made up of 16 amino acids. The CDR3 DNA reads TGTGCCAGCAGCTTCTACAGGGGAGGCGGAAACACTGAAGCTTTCTTT. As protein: CASSFYRGGGNTEAFF.

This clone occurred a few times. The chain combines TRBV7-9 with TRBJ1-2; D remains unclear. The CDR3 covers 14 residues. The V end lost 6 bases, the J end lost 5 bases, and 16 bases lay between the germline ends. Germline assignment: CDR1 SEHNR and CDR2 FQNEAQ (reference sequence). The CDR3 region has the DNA TGTGCCAGCAGGCCCCCGGGGAATATGTATGGCTACACCTTC. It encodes CASRPPGNMYGYTF.

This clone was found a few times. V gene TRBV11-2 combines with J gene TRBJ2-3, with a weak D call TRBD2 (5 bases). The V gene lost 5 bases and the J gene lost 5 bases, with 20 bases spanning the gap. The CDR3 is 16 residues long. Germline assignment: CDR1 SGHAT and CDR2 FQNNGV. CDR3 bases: TGTGCCAGCAGCCCCAAGGATCGCGAGGGAAGAGATACGCAGTATTTT. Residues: CASSPKDREGRDTQYF.

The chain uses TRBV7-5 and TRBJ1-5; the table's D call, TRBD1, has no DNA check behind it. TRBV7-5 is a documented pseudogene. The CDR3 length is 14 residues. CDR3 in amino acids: CASRDTGFNQPQHF. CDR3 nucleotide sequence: TGTGCCAGCAGGGACACAGGGTTCAATCAGCCCCAGCATTTT.

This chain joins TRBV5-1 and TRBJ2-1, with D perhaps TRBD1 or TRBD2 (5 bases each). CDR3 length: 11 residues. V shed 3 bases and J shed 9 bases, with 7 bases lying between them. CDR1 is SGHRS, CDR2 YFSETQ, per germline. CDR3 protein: CASSSGGEQFF. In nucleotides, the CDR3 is TGCGCCAGCAGCTCTGGGGGTGAGCAGTTCTTC.

This chain's CDR3 is CASSVGTAYEQYV. In DNA form, the CDR3 reads TGTGCCAGCAGTGTGGGGACAGCCTACGAGCAGTACGTC. This chain links TRBV2 with TRBJ2-7; TRBD1 matches 7 bases. V was clipped by 4 bases and J by 2 bases; unmatched bases: 2. Germline V lookup: CDR1 SNHLY, CDR2 FYNNEI. The CDR3 length is 13 residues.

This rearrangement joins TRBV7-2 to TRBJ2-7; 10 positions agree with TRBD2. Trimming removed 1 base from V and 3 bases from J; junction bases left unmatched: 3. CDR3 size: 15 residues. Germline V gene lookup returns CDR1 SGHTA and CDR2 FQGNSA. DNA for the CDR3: TGTGCCAGCAGCTTAGAAGCGGGAGGGAGCTACGAGCAGTACTTC. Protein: CASSLEAGGSYEQYF.

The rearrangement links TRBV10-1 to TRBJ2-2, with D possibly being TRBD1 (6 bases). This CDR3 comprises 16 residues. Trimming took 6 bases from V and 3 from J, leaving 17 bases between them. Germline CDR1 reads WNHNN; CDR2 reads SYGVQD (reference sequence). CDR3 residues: CASSRDTLWDTGELFF. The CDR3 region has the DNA TGCGCCAGCAGCCGGGACACCCTGTGGGACACCGGGGAGCTGTTTTTT.

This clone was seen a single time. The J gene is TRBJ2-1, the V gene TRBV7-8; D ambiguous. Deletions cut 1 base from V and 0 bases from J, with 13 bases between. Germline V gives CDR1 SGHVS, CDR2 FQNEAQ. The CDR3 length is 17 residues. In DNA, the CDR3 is TGTGCCAGCAGCTTAGGTCCTGCATACAGCTCCTACAATGAGCAGTTCTTC. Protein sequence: CASSLGPAYSSYNEQFF.

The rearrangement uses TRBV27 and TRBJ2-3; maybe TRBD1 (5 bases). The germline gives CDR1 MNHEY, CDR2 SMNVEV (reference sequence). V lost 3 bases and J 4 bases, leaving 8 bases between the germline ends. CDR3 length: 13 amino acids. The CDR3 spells CASSLARADTQYF. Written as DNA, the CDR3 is TGTGCCAGCAGTTTGGCCAGGGCAGATACGCAGTATTTT.

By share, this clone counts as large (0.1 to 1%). The DNA of the CDR3 is TGTGCCAGCTGCCCAGCCGGGTGTGAAAAACTGTTTTTT. It is translated as CASCPAGCEKLFF. This chain uses TRBV18 with TRBJ1-4; D unresolved. Germline V gene sequence: CDR1 KGHSH, CDR2 LQKENI. The CDR3 is 13 amino acids. The V and J ends lost 7 bases and 7 bases respectively, with 13 bases between them.

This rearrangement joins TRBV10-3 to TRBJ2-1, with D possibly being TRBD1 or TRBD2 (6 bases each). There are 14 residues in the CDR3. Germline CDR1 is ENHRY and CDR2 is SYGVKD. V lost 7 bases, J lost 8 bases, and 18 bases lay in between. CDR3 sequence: CAITTGLASHEQFF. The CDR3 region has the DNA TGTGCCATCACAACAGGGCTAGCGAGCCATGAGCAGTTCTTC.

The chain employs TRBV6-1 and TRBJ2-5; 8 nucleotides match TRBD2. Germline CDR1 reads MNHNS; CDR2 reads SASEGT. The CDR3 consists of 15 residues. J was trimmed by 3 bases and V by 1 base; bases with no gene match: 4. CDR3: CASSEDPGGKETQYF. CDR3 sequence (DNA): TGTGCCAGCAGTGAAGATCCGGGGGGGAAAGAGACCCAGTACTTC.

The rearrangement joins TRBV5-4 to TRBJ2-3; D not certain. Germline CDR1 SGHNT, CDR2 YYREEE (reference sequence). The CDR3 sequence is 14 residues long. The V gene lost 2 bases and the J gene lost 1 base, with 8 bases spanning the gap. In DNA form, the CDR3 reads TGTGCCAGCAGCTTAGTCCCTGGCACAGATACGCAGTATTTT. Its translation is CASSLVPGTDTQYF.

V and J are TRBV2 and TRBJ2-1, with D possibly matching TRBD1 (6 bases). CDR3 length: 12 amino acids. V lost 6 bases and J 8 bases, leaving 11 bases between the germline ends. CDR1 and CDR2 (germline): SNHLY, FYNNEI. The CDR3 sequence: CASRQGLHEQFF. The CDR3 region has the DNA TGTGCCAGCAGACAGGGCCTCCATGAGCAGTTCTTC. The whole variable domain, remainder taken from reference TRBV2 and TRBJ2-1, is EPEVTQTPSHQVTQMGQEVILRCVPISNHLYFYWYRQILGQKVEFLVSFYNNEISEKSEIFDDQFSVERPDGSNFTLKIRSTKLEDSAMYFCASRQGLHEQFFGPGTRLTVL.

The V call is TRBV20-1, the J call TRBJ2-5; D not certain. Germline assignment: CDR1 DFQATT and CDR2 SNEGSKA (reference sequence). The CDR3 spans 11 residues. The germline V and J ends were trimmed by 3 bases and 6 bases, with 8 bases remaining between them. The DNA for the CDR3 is TGCAGTGCTAGTATGAGGAAGACCCAGTACTTC. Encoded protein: CSASMRKTQYF.

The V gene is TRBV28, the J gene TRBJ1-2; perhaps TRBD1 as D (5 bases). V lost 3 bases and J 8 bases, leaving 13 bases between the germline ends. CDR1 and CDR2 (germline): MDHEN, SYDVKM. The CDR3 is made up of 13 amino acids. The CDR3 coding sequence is TGTGCCAGCAGTTTGGGGCAGGGCCACGGCTACACCTTC. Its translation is CASSLGQGHGYTF.

The CDR3: CAIRGPAEDGYNEQFF. The DNA of the CDR3 is TGTGCCATCAGAGGTCCCGCGGAGGACGGCTACAATGAGCAGTTCTTC. This sequence joins TRBV10-3 and TRBJ2-1; D might be TRBD2 (5 bases). CDR3 size: 16 residues. Looked up from germline, CDR1 is ENHRY and CDR2 is SYGVKD. V lost 6 bases and J lost 3, with 18 bases in between.